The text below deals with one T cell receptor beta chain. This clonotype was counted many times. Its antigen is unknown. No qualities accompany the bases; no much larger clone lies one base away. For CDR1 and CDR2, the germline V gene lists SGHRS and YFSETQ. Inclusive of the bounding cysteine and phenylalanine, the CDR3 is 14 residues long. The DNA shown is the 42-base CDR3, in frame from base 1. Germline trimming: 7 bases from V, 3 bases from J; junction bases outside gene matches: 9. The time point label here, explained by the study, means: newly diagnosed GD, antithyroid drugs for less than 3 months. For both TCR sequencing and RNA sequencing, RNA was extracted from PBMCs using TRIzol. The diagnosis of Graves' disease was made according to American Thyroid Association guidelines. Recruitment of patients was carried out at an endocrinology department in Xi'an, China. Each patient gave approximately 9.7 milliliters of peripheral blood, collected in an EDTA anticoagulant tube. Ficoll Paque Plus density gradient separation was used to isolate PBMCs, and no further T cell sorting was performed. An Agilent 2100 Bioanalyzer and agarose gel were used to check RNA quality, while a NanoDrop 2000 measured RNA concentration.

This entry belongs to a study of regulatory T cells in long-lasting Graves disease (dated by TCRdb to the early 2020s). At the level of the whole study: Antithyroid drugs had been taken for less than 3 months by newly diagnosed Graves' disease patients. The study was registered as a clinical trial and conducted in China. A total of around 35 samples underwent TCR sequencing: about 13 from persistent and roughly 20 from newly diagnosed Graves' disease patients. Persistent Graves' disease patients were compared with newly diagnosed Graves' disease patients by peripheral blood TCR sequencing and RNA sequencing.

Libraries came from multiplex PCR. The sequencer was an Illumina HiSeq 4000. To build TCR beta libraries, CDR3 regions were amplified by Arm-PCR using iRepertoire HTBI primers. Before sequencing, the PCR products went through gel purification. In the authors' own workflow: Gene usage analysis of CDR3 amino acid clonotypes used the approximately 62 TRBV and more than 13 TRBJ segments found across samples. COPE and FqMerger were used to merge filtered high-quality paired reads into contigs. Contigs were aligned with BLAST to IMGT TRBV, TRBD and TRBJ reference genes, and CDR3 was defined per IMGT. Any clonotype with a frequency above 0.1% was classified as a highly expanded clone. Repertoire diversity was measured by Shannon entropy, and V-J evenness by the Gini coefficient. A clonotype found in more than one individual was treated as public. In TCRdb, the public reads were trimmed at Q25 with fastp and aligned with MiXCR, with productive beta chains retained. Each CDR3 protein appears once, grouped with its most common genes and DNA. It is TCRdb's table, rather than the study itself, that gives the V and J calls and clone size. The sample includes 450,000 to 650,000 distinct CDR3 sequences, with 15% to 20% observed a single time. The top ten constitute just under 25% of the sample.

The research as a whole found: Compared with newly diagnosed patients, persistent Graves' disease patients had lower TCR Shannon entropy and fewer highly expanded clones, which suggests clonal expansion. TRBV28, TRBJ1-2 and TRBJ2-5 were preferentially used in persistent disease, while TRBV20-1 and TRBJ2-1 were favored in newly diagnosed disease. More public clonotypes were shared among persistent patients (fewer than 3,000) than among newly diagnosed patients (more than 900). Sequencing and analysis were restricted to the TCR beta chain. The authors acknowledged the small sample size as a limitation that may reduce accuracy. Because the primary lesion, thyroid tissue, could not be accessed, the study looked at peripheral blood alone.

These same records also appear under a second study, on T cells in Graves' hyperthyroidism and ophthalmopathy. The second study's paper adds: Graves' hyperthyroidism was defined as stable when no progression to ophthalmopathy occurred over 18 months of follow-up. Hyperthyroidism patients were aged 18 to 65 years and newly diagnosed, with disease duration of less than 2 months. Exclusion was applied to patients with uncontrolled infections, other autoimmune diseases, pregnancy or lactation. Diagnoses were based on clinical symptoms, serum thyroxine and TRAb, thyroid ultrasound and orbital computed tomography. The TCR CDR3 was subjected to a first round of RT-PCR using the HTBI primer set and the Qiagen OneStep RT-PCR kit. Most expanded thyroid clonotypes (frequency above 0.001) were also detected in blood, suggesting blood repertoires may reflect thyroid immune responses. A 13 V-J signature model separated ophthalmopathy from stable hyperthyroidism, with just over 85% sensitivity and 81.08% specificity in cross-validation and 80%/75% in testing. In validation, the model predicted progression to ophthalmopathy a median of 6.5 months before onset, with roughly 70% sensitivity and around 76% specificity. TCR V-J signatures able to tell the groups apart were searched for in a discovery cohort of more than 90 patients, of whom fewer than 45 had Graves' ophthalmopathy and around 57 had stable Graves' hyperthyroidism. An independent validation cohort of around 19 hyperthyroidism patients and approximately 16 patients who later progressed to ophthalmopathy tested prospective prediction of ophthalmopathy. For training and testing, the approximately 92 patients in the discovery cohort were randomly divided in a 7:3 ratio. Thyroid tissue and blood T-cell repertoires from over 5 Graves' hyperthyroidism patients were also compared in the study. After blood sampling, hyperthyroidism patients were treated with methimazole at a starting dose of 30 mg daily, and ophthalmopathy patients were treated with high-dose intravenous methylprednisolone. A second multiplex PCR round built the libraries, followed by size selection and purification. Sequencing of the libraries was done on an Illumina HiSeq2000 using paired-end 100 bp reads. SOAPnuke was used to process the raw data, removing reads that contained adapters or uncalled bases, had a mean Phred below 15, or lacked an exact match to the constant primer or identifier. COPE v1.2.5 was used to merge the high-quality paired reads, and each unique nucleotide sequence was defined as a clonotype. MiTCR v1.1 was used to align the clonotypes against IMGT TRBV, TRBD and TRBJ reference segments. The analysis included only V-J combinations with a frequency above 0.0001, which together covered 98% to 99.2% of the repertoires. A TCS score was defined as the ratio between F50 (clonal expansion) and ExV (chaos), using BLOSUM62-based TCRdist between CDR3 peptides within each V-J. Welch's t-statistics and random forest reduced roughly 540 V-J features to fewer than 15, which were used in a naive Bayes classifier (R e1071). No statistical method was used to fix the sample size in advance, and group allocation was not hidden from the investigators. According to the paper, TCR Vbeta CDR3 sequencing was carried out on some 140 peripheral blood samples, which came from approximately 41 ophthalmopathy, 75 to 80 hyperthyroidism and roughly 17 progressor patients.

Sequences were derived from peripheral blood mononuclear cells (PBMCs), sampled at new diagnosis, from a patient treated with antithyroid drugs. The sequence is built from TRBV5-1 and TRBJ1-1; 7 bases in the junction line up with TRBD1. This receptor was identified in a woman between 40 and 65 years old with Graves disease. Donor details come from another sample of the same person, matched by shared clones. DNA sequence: TGCGCCAGCGGCCGACAGGGTGGGGACACTGAAGCTTTCTTT. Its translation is CASGRQGGDTEAFF.